This TCR beta chain was obtained from a study of T cells in Graves' hyperthyroidism and ophthalmopathy. Study context: The blood sample was taken at first diagnosis, before treatment began. Study results and limitations: Blood also showed most of the thyroid clonotypes that were expanded above 0.001. Prediction of ophthalmopathy progression came a median approximately 6 months pre-onset.

TCR beta CDR3 region amplification was performed from RNA transcripts. HTBI primers were used for first-round RT-PCR of the TCR CDR3. TCRdb independently ran MiXCR on the multiplex PCR reads; one entry per CDR3 protein. The repertoire includes under 800,000 distinct CDR3 sequences, approximately 14% of them detected once, and 9.5% to 13% sits in the top ten. This clonotype has a count of ten or more. Its antigen is still unknown. Lactation, pregnancy, other autoimmune disease or uncontrolled infection excluded patients. Per germline, CDR1 GTSNPN and CDR2 SVGIG (reference sequence). The CDR3 is 15 amino acids. V lost 2 bases to trimming and J lost 10 bases; unmatched junction nucleotides: 13.

The genes are TRBV30 and TRBJ1-5; 8 positions agree with TRBD1. The sequencing input was blood. This TCR was recovered from a young woman with Graves' hyperthyroidism. Written as DNA, the CDR3 is TGTGCCTGGAGTCCCCTCTCGACAGGGGCCGGTCCCCAGCATTTT. This translates into CAWSPLSTGAGPQHF.